This TCR beta chain was found in a study of T cells in Graves' hyperthyroidism and ophthalmopathy. This clonotype was counted a few times. Fresh 10 ml peripheral blood yielded PBMCs. TCR beta CDR3 sequences were amplified from RNA transcripts. Researchers ran a first-round RT-PCR on the TCR CDR3 using the HTBI primer set. A single record per CDR3 protein comes from TCRdb applying MiXCR to the multiplex PCR reads. This sample has about 640,000 distinct CDR3 sequences, with roughly 20% found just once. The sequenced sample consisted of blood. The clonotype originates from a man under 40 with Graves' ophthalmopathy.

The CDR3 bases are TGTGCCAGTAGCAGAGGGGGGACAGGGGCCTACAATGAGCAGTTCTTC. Amino acid sequence: CASSRGGTGAYNEQFF. The rearrangement links TRBV19 to TRBJ2-1; 10 positions match TRBD1. The CDR3 totals 16 residues. CDR1 LNHDA and CDR2 SQIVND come from the germline V gene (reference sequence). J lost 2 bases, V lost 6 bases, and 7 bases had no gene match. The full variable domain, in which reference TRBV19 and TRBJ2-1 provide the parts outside the CDR3, is DGGITQSPKYLFRKEGQNVTLSCEQNLNHDAMYWYRQDPGQGLRLIYYSQIVNDFQKGDIAEGYSVSREKKESFPLTVTSAQKNPTAFYLCASSRGGTGAYNEQFFGPGTRLTVL.